This record looks at one T cell receptor beta chain sequence and its context. The antigen it recognizes is unknown. Nothing much larger sits one base from this clone, and base qualities are not available. Libraries were built with multiplex PCR. Sequenced on an Illumina HiSeq 4000. TCR beta libraries were built with iRepertoire HTBI primers and Arm-PCR amplification of CDR3 regions. Gel purification was performed on PCR products prior to sequencing. From the authors' description of their analysis: A total of fewer than 65 TRBV and some 13 TRBJ segments were identified across samples and were used for gene usage analysis of CDR3 amino acid clonotypes. COPE and FqMerger were used to merge filtered high-quality paired reads into contigs. BLAST was used to align contigs to IMGT TRBV, TRBD and TRBJ reference genes, and CDR3 was defined according to IMGT. Clonotypes above 0.1% frequency were classified as highly expanded clones. Shannon entropy served as the measure of repertoire diversity, while the Gini coefficient captured V-J evenness. A clonotype found in more than one individual was treated as public. The public reads were reprocessed in TCRdb via fastp at Q25 and MiXCR, keeping in-frame beta chains. Under each unique CDR3 protein, matching rows form one entry showing the most common genes and DNA. These V and J calls originate from TCRdb's pipeline instead of the authors' own analysis. The sample yields about 470,000 distinct CDR3 sequences; less than 25% were counted once. The ten largest account for less than 9% of the sample.

Its CDR3 holds 11 amino acids, cysteine through phenylalanine. Only the CDR3 portion is preserved as DNA: 33 bases, with reading frame beginning at the first base. Looking up the germline V gene yields CDR1 MNHNS and CDR2 SASEGT. V lost 11 bases and J lost 4 bases; the stretch between them is 8 bases long. The time point label, as the study defines it: persistent/refractory GD, antithyroid drugs over 5 years with positive TRAb. RNA was extracted from PBMCs in TRIzol for both TCR sequencing and RNA sequencing. Graves' disease was diagnosed according to American Thyroid Association guidelines. Patients for the study were recruited at an endocrinology department in Xi'an, China. Each patient gave approximately 9.7 milliliters of peripheral blood, collected in an EDTA anticoagulant tube. Ficoll Paque Plus density gradient separation was used to isolate PBMCs, and no further T cell sorting was performed. An Agilent 2100 Bioanalyzer and agarose gel were used to assess RNA quality, and a NanoDrop 2000 was used to measure RNA concentration.

This sample was included in a study of regulatory T cells in long-lasting Graves disease (dated by TCRdb to the early 2020s). In terms of the full investigation: Persistent Graves' disease meant more than 5 years of antithyroid drug treatment with TSH receptor autoantibodies that stayed positive. A total of about 35 samples underwent TCR sequencing: approximately 13 from persistent and around 20 from newly diagnosed Graves' disease patients. Peripheral blood TCR sequencing and RNA sequencing compared persistent Graves' disease patients with newly diagnosed Graves' disease patients. On average, persistent Graves' disease patients in the clinical cohort had been on antithyroid drugs for about 9.3 years. The study took place in China and was registered as a clinical trial.

Summary of the overall study and its limitations: Compared with newly diagnosed patients, persistent Graves' disease patients had lower TCR Shannon entropy and fewer highly expanded clones, which suggests clonal expansion. Sequencing and analysis were limited to the TCR beta chain. Preferential use of TRBV28, TRBJ1-2 and TRBJ2-5 was observed in persistent disease, whereas TRBV20-1 and TRBJ2-1 were favored in newly diagnosed disease. Patients with persistent disease shared more public clonotypes (about 2,700) than newly diagnosed patients did (966). Only peripheral blood was studied, because thyroid tissue, the primary lesion, was inaccessible. The authors acknowledged the small sample size as a limitation that may reduce accuracy.

The TCR comes from a female donor with Graves disease. Source: peripheral blood mononuclear cells (PBMCs), taken when the disease was refractory, from a patient treated with antithyroid drugs. The V gene is TRBV6-1 and the J gene is TRBJ2-2; the D gene cannot be resolved reliably. The CDR3 protein sequence reads: CAAETTGELFF. The bases are TGTGCCGCTGAAACCACCGGGGAGCTGTTTTTT.